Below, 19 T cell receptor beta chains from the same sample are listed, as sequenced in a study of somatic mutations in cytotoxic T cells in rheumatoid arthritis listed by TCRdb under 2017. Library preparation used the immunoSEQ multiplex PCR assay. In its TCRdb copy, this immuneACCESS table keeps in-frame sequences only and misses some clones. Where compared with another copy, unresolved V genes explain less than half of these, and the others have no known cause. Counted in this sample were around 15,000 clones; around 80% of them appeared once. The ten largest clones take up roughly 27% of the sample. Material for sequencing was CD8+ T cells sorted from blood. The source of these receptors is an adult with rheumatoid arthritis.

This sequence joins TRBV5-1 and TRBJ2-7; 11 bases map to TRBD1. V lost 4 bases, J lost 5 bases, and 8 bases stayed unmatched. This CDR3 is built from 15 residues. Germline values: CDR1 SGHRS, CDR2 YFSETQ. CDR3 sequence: CASSPGTGGPDEQYF. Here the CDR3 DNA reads TGCGCCAGCAGCCCGGGGACAGGGGGGCCGGACGAGCAGTACTTC.

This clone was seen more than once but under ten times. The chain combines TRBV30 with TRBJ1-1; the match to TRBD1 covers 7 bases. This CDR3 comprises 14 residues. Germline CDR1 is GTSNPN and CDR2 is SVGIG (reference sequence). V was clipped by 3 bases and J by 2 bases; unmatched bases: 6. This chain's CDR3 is CAWRYRGLNTEAFF. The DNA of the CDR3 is TGTGCCTGGAGATACAGGGGCCTTAACACTGAAGCTTTCTTT.

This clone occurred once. CDR3 nucleotides: TGTGCCTGGAGTGCAGGGTCTTTTGCGGGCTACGAGCAGTACTTC. This codes for CAWSAGSFAGYEQYF. This sequence joins TRBV30 and TRBJ2-7; either TRBD1 or TRBD2 may fit D (5 bases each). The CDR3 has 15 amino acids. V was clipped by 1 base and J by 3 bases, with 16 bases between them. From germline, CDR1 is GTSNPN and CDR2 SVGIG (reference sequence).

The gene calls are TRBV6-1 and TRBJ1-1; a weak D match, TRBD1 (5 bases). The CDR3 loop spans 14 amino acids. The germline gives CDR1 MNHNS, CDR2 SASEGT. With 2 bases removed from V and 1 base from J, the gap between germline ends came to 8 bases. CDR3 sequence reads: CASSEIGQNTEAFF. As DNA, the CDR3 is TGTGCCAGCAGTGAAATCGGACAGAACACTGAAGCTTTCTTT.

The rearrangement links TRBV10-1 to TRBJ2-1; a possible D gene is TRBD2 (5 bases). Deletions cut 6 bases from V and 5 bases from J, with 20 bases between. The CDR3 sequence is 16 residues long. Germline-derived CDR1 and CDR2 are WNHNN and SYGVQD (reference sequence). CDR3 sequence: CASSPNAGWPNNEQFF. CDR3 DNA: TGCGCCAGCAGCCCCAATGCGGGCTGGCCGAACAATGAGCAGTTCTTC.

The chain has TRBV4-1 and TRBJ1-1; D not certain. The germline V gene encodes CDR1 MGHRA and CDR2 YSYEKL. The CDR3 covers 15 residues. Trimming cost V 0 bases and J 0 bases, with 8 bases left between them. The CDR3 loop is CASSQEPGLNTEAFF. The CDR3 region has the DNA TGCGCCAGCAGCCAAGAGCCGGGTTTGAACACTGAAGCTTTCTTT.

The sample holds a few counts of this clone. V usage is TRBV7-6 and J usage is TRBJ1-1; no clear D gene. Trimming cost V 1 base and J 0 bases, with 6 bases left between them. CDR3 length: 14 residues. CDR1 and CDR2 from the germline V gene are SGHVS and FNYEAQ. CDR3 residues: CASSLGALNTEAFF. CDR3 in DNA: TGTGCCAGCAGCTTAGGGGCTTTGAACACTGAAGCTTTCTTT.

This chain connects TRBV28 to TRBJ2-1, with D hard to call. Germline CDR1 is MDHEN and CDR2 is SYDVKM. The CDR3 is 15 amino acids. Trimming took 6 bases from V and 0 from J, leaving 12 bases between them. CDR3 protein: CASRSRGGSYNEQFF. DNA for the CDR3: TGTGCCAGCAGGTCGCGAGGCGGCTCCTACAATGAGCAGTTCTTC.

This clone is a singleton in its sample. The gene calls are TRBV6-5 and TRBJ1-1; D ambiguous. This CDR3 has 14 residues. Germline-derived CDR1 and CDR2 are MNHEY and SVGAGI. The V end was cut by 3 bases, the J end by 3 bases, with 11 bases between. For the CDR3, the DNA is TGTGCCAGCAGTTATCAACTCACGTACACTGAAGCTTTCTTT. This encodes CASSYQLTYTEAFF.

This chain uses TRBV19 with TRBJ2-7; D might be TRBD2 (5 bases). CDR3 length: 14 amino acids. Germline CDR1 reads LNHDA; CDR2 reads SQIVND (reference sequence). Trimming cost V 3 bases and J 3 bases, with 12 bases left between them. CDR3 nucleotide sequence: TGTGCCAGTAGTATGGCGTCTGGGAGCTACGAGCAGTACTTC. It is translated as CASSMASGSYEQYF. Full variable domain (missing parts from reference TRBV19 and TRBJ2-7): DGGITQSPKYLFRKEGQNVTLSCEQNLNHDAMYWYRQDPGQGLRLIYYSQIVNDFQKGDIAEGYSVSREKKESFPLTVTSAQKNPTAFYLCASSMASGSYEQYFGPGTRLTVT.

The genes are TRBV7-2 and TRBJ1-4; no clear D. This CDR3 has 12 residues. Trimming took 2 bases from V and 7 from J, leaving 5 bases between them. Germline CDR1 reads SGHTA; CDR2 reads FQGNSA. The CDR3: CASSLNGEKLFF. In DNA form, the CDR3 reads TGTGCCAGCAGCTTAAATGGTGAAAAACTGTTTTTT.

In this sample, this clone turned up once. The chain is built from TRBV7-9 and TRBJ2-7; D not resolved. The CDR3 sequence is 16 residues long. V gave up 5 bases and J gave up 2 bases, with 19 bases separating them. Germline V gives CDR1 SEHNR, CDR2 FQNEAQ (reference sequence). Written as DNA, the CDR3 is TGTGCCAGCAGCCCCAGGCCACAATTACTTACCTACGAGCAGTACTTC. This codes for CASSPRPQLLTYEQYF.

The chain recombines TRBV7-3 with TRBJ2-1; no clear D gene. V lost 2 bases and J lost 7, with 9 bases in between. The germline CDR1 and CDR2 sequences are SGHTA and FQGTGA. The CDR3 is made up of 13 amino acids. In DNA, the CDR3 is TGTGCCAGCAGCTTAGACGGATCGAATGAGCAGTTCTTC. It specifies CASSLDGSNEQFF.

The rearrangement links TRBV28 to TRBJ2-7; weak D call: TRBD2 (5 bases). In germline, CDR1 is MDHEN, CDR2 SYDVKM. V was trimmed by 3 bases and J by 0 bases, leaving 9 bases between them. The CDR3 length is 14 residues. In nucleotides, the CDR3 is TGTGCCAGCAGTTTGACGGGGAGCTCCTACGAGCAGTACTTC. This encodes CASSLTGSSYEQYF.

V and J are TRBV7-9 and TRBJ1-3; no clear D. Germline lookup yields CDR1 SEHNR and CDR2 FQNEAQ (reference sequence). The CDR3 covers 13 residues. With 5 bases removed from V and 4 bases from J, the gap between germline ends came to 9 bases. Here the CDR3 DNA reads TGTGCCAGCAGCCGCCTATCGGGAAACACCATATATTTT. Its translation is CASSRLSGNTIYF.

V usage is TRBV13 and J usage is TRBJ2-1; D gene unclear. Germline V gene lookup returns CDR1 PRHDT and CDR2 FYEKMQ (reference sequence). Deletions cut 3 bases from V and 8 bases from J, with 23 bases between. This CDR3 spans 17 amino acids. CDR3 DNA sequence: TGTGCCAGCAGCTTCCTCGGTGGTCCTAATCTTGTCGATGAGCAGTTCTTC. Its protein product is CASSFLGGPNLVDEQFF. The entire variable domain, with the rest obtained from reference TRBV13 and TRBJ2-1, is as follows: AAGVIQSPRHLIKEKRETATLKCYPIPRHDTVYWYQQGPGQDPQFLISFYEKMQSDKGSIPDRFSAQQFSDYHSELNMSSLELGDSALYFCASSFLGGPNLVDEQFFGPGTRLTVL.

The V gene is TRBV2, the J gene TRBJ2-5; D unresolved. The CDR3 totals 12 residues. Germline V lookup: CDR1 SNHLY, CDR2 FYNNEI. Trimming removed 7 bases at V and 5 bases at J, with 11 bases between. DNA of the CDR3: TGTGCCAGCACAGATGTTTTGGAGACCCAGTACTTC. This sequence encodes CASTDVLETQYF. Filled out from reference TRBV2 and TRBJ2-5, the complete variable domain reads EPEVTQTPSHQVTQMGQEVILRCVPISNHLYFYWYRQILGQKVEFLVSFYNNEISEKSEIFDDQFSVERPDGSNFTLKIRSTKLEDSAMYFCASTDVLETQYFGPGTRLLVL.

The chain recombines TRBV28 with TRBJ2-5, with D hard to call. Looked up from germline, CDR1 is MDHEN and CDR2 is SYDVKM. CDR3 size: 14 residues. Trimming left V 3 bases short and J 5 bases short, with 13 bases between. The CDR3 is CASSFVRLGETQYF. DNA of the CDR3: TGTGCCAGCAGTTTCGTCCGACTCGGGGAGACCCAGTACTTC.

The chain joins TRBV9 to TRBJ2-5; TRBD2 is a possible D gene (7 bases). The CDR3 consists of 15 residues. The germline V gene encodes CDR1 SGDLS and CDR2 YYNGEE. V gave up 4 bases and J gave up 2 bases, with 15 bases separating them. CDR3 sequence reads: CASSPRGAQQETQYF. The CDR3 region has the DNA TGTGCCAGCAGCCCCCGGGGGGCCCAACAAGAGACCCAGTACTTC.